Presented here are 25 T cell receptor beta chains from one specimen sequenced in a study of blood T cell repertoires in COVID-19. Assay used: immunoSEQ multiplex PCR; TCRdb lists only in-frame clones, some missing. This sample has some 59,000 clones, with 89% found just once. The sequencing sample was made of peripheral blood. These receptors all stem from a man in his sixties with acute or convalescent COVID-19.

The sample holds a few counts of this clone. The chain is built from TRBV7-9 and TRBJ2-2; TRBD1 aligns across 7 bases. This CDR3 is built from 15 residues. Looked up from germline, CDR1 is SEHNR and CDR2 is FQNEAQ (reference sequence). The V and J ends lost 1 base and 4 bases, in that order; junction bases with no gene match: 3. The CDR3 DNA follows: TGTGCCAGCAGCTTAGTCGGACAGGTCACCGGGGAGCTGTTTTTT. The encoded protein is CASSLVGQVTGELFF.

CDR3 sequence (DNA): TGTGCCAGCTCACCACGGGGATCGGGGTCACCCCTCCACTTT. Its protein is CASSPRGSGSPLHF. J is TRBJ1-6 and V is TRBV18, with D uncertain. Per the germline V gene, CDR1 is KGHSH and CDR2 is LQKENI. The CDR3 has 14 residues. V lost 1 base, J lost 10 bases, and 11 bases lay in between.

The CDR3 region has the DNA TGTGCCAGCCAGGACAGAGCTCATGGAGGCTACACCTTC. Its translation: CASQDRAHGGYTF. This chain uses TRBV9 with TRBJ1-2, with D perhaps TRBD1 (6 bases). The ends were cut back, 7 bases at V and 8 bases at J, with 18 bases in the middle. The length of the CDR3 is 13 residues. CDR1 and CDR2 (germline): SGDLS, YYNGEE.

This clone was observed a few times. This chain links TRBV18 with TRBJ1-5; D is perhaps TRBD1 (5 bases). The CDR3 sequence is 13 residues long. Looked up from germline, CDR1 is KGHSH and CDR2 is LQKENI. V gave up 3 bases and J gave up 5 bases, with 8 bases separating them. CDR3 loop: CASSPEGHQPQHF. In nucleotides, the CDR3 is TGTGCCAGCTCACCGGAGGGGCATCAGCCCCAGCATTTT.

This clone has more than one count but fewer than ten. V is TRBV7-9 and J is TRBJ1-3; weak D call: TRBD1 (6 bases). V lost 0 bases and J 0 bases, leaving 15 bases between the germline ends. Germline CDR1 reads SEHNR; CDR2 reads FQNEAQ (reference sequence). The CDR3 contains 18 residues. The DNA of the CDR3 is TGTGCCAGCAGCTTAGCCGGCAGGGGCCTAACCTCTGGAAACACCATATATTTT. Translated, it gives CASSLAGRGLTSGNTIYF. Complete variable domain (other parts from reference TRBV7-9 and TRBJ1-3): DTGVSQNPRHKITKRGQNVTFRCDPISEHNRLYWYRQTLGQGPEFLTYFQNEAQLEKSRLLSDRFSAERPKGSFSTLEIQRTEQGDSAMYLCASSLAGRGLTSGNTIYFGEGSWLTVV.

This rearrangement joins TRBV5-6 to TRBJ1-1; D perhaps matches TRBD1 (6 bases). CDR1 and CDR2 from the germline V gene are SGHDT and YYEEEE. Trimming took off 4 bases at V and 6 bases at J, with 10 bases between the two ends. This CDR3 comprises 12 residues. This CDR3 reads CASSRRTAEAFF. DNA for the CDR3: TGTGCCAGCAGCCGAAGGACAGCTGAAGCTTTCTTT.

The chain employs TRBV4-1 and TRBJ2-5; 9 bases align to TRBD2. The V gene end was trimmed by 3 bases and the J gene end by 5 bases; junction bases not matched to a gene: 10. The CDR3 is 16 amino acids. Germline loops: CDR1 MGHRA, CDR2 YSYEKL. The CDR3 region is CASSQGRGGLRETQYF. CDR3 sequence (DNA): TGCGCCAGCAGCCAGGGGCGGGGGGGCCTTAGGGAGACCCAGTACTTC.

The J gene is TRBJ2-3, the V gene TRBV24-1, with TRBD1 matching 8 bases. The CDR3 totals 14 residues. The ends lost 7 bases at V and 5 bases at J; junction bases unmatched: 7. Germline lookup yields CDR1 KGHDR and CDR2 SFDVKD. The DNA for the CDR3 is TGTGCCACCAGATTGACAGGGGAGGTAGATACGCAGTATTTT. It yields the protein CATRLTGEVDTQYF.

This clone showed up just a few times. CDR3 protein: CASSSDRKNTEAFF. Written as DNA, the CDR3 is TGTGCCAGCAGCTCGGACAGAAAGAACACTGAAGCTTTCTTT. The genes are TRBV11-2 and TRBJ1-1; TRBD1 might be the D (6 bases). Germline V gene sequence: CDR1 SGHAT, CDR2 FQNNGV. Trimming took off 4 bases at V and 1 base at J, with 10 bases between the two ends. The length of the CDR3 is 14 residues.

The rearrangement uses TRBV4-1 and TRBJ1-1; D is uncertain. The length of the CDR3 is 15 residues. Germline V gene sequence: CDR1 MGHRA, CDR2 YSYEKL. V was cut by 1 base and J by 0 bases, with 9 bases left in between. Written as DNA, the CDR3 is TGCGCCAGCAGCCAAGGTAGAATCATGAACACTGAAGCTTTCTTT. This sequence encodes CASSQGRIMNTEAFF.

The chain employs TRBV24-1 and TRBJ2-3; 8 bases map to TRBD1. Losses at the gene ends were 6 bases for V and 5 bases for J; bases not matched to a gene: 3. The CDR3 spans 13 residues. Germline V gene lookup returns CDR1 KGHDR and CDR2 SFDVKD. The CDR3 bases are TGTGCCACCAGTCAGGGGGCGATAGATACGCAGTATTTT. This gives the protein CATSQGAIDTQYF.

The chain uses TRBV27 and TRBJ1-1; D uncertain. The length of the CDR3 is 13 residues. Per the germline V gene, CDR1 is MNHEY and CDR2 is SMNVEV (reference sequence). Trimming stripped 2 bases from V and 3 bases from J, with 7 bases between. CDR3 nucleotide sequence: TGTGCCAGCAGTTTAGGAGGAGACACTGAAGCTTTCTTT. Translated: CASSLGGDTEAFF.

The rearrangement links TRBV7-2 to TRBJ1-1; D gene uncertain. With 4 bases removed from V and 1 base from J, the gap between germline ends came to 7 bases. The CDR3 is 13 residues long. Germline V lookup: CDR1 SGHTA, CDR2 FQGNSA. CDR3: CASSSYTNTEAFF. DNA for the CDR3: TGTGCCAGCAGCTCGTACACGAACACTGAAGCTTTCTTT. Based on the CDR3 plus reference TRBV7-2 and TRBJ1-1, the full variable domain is GAGVSQSPSNKVTEKGKDVELRCDPISGHTALYWYRQSLGQGLEFLIYFQGNSAPDKSGLPSDRFSAERTGGSVSTLTIQRTQQEDSAVYLCASSSYTNTEAFFGQGTRLTVV.

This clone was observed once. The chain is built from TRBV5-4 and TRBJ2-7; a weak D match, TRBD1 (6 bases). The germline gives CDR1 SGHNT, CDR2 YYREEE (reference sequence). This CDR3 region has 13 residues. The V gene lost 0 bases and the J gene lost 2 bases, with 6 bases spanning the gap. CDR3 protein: CASSLGDTYEQYF. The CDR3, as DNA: TGTGCCAGCAGCTTGGGGGACACCTACGAGCAGTACTTC. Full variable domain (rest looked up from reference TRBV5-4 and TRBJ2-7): ETGVTQSPTHLIKTRGQQVTLRCSSQSGHNTVSWYQQALGQGPQFIFQYYREEENGRGNFPPRFSGLQFPNYSSELNVNALELDDSALYLCASSLGDTYEQYFGPGTRLTVT.

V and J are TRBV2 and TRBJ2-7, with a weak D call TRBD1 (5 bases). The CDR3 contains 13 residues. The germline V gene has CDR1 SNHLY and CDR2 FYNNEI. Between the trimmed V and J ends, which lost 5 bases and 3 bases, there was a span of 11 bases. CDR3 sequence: CASSYDRNYEQYF. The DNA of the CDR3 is TGTGCCAGCAGTTACGACAGAAACTACGAGCAGTACTTC. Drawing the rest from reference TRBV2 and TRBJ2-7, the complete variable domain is EPEVTQTPSHQVTQMGQEVILRCVPISNHLYFYWYRQILGQKVEFLVSFYNNEISEKSEIFDDQFSVERPDGSNFTLKIRSTKLEDSAMYFCASSYDRNYEQYFGPGTRLTVT.

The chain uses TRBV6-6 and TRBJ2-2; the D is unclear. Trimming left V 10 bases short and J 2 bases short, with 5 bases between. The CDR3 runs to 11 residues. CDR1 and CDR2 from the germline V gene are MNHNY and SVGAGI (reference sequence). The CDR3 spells CATLNTGELFF. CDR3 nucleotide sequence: TGTGCCACGCTAAACACCGGGGAGCTGTTTTTT.

The CDR3 here is CASQRRATNEKLFF. DNA for the CDR3: TGTGCCAGCCAGAGGCGGGCAACTAATGAAAAACTGTTTTTT. V usage is TRBV27 and J usage is TRBJ1-4; no clear D. The CDR3 is 14 residues long. The V and J ends lost 8 bases and 0 bases respectively, with 10 bases between them. CDR1 is MNHEY, CDR2 SMNVEV, per germline (reference sequence). The whole variable domain, remainder taken from reference TRBV27 and TRBJ1-4, is EAQVTQNPRYLITVTGKKLTVTCSQNMNHEYMSWYRQDPGLGLRQIYYSMNVEVTDKGDVPEGYKVSRKEKRNFPLILESPSPNQTSLYFCASQRRATNEKLFFGSGTQLSVL.

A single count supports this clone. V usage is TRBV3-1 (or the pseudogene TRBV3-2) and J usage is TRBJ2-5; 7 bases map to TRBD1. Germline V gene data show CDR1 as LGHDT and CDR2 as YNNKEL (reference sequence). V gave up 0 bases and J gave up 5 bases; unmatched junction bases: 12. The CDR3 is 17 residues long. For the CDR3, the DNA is TGTGCCAGCAGCCAAGATTGGAGAGGGGGCGAATCGGAGACCCAGTACTTC. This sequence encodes CASSQDWRGGESETQYF.

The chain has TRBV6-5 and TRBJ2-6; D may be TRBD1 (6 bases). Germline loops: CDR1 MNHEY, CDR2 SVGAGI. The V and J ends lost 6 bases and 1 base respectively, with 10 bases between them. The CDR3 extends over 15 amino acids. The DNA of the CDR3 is TGTGCCAGCAGATACGACAGGTCTGGGGCCAACGTCCTGACTTTC. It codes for CASRYDRSGANVLTF.

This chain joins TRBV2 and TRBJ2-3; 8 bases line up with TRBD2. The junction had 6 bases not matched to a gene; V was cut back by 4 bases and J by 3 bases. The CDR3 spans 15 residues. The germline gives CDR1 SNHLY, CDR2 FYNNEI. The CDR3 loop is CASSGRRGVTDTQYF. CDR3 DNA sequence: TGTGCCAGCAGTGGCCGGCGGGGGGTTACAGATACGCAGTATTTT.

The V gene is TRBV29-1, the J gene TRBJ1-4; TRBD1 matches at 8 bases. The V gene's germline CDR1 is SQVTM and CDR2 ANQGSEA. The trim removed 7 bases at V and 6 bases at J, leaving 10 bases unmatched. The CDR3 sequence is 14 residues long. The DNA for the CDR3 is TGCAGCGCCAGGGGACAGGCGACCTATGAAAAACTGTTTTTT. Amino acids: CSARGQATYEKLFF.

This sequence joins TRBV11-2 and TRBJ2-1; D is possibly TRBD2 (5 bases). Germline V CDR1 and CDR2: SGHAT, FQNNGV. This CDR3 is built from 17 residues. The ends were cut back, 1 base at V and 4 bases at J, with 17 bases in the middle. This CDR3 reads CASSLGSGRGPYNEQFF. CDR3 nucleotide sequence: TGTGCCAGCAGCTTAGGTTCCGGCCGAGGGCCTTACAATGAGCAGTTCTTC.

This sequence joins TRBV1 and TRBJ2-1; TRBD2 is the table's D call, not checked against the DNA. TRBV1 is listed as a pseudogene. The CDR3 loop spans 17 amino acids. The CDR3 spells CTSSQGKRGDNYNEQFF. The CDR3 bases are TGCACCAGCAGCCAAGGGAAGCGGGGGGATAACTACAATGAGCAGTTCTTC.

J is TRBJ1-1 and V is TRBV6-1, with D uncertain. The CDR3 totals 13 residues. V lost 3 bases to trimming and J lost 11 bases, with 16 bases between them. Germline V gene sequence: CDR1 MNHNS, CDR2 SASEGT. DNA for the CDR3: TGTGCCAGCAGTGACGACGATTTAGCAGAGGCTTTCTTT. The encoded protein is CASSDDDLAEAFF.

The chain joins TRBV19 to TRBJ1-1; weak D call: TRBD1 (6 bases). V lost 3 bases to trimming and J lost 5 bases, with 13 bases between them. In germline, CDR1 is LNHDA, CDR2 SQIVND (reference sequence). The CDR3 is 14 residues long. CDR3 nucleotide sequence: TGTGCCAGTAGTATTGTGACAGGTTCTACTGAAGCTTTCTTT. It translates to CASSIVTGSTEAFF.